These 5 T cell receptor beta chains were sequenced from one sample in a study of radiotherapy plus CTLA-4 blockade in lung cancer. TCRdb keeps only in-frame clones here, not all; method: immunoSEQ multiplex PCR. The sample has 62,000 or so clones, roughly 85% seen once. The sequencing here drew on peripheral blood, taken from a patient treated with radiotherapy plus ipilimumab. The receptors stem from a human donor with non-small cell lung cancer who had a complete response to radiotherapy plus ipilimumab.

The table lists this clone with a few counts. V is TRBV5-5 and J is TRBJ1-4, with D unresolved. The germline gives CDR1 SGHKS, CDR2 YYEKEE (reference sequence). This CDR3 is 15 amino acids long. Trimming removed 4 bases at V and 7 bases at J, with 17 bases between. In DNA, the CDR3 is TGTGCCAGCAGCACCTCCAAAGGAGAGAGTGAAAAACTGTTTTTT. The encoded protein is CASSTSKGESEKLFF.

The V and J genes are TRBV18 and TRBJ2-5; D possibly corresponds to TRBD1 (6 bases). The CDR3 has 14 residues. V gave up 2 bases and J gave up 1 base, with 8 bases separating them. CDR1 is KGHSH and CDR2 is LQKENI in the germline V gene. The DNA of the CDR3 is TGTGCCAGCTCACCAGTGGACAGCCAAGAGACCCAGTACTTC. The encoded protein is CASSPVDSQETQYF.

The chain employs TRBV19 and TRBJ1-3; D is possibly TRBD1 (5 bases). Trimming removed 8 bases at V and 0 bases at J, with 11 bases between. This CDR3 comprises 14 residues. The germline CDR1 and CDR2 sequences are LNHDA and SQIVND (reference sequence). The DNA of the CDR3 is TGTGCCAGTGGGACTGCTGTCTCTGGAAACACCATATATTTT. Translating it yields CASGTAVSGNTIYF.

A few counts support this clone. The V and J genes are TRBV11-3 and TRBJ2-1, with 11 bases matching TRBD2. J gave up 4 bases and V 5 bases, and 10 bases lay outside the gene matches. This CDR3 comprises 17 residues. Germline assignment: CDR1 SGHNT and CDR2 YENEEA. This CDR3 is CASSSNRGTSGYNEQFF. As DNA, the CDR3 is TGTGCCAGCAGCAGTAATCGCGGGACTAGCGGATACAATGAGCAGTTCTTC. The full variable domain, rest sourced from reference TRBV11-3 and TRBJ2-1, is EAGVVQSPRYKIIEKKQPVAFWCNPISGHNTLYWYLQNLGQGPELLIRYENEEAVDDSQLPKDRFSAERLKGVDSTLKIQPAELGDSAVYLCASSSNRGTSGYNEQFFGPGTRLTVL.

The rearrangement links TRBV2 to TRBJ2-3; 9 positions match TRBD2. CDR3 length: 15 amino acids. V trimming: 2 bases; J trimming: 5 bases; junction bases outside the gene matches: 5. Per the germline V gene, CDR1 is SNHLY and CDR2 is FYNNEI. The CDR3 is CASSEWRGGRDTQYF. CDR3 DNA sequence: TGTGCCAGCAGTGAATGGCGGGGGGGCAGAGATACGCAGTATTTT.